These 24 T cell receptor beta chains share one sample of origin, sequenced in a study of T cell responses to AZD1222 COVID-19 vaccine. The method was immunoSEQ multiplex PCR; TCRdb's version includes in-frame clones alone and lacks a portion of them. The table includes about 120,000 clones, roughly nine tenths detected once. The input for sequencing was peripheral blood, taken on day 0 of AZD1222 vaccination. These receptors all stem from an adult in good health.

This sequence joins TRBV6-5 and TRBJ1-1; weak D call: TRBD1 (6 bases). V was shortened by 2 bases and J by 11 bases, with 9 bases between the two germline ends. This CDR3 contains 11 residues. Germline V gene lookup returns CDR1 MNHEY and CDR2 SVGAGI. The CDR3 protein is CASSYGGPAFF. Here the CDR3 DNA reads TGTGCCAGCAGTTACGGGGGCCCTGCTTTCTTT.

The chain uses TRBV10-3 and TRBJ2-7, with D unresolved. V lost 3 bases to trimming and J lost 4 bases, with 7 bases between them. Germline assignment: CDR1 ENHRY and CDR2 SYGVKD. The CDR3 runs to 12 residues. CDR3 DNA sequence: TGTGCCATCAGTGACACCGAATACGAGCAGTACTTC. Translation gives CAISDTEYEQYF.

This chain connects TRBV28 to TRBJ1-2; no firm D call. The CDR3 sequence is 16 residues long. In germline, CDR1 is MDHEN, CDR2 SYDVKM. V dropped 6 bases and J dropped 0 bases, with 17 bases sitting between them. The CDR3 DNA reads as TGTGCCAGCAGCCCAGGCGGGTCTCCAGCTAACTATGGCTACACCTTC. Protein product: CASSPGGSPANYGYTF.

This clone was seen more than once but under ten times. DNA for the CDR3: TGTGCCAGCAGAGAGAGACAGGGTCGGGGGGCGAACACCGGGGAGCTGTTTTTT. It specifies CASRERQGRGANTGELFF. V gene TRBV7-9 combines with J gene TRBJ2-2; either TRBD1 or TRBD2 may supply D (7 bases each). Trimming pared 6 bases from V and 0 bases from J, leaving 20 bases between. This CDR3 region has 18 residues. Germline V gene data show CDR1 as SEHNR and CDR2 as FQNEAQ (reference sequence). The variable domain in full, completed from reference TRBV7-9 and TRBJ2-2, reads DTGVSQNPRHKITKRGQNVTFRCDPISEHNRLYWYRQTLGQGPEFLTYFQNEAQLEKSRLLSDRFSAERPKGSFSTLEIQRTEQGDSAMYLCASRERQGRGANTGELFFGEGSRLTVL.

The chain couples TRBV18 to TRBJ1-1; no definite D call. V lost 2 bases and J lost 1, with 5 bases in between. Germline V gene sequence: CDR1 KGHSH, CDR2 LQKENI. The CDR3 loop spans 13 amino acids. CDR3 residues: CASSPSENTEAFF. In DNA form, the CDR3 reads TGTGCCAGCTCACCATCAGAGAACACTGAAGCTTTCTTT.

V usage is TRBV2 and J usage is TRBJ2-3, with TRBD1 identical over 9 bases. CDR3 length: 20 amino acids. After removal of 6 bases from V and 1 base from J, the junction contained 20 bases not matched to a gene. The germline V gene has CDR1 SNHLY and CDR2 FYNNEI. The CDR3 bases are TGTGCCAGCAGGGCCGGGACAGGGCGAGCTTATAGGCAGGGCACAGATACGCAGTATTTT. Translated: CASRAGTGRAYRQGTDTQYF.

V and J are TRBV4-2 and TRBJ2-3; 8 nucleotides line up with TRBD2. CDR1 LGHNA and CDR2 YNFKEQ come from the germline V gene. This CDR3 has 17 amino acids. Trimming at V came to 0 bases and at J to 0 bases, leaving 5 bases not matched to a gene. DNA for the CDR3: TGTGCCAGCAGCCAAGATCTACTAGCGGCTAGCACAGATACGCAGTATTTT. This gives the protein CASSQDLLAASTDTQYF.

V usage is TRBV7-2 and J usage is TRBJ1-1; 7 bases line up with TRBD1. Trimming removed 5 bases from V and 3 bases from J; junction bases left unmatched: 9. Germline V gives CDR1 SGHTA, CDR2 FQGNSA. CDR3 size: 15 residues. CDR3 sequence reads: CASSPRQGIDTEAFF. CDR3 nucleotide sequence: TGTGCCAGCAGCCCCCGACAGGGTATAGACACTGAAGCTTTCTTT.

The CDR3 region is CASSYGGLPGNEKLFF. As DNA, the CDR3 is TGTGCCAGCAGTTACGGTGGCCTCCCCGGGAATGAAAAACTGTTTTTT. The rearrangement uses TRBV6-5 and TRBJ1-4; no firm D call. This CDR3 is 16 amino acids long. Germline CDR1 MNHEY, CDR2 SVGAGI. V was trimmed by 2 bases and J by 5 bases, leaving 15 bases between them.

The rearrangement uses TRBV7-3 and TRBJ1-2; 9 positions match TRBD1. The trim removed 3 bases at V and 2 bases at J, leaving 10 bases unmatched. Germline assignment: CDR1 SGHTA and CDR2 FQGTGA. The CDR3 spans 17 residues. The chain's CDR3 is CASSFGGTGKRNYGYTF. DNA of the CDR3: TGTGCCAGCAGCTTTGGTGGGACAGGGAAAAGGAACTATGGCTACACCTTC.

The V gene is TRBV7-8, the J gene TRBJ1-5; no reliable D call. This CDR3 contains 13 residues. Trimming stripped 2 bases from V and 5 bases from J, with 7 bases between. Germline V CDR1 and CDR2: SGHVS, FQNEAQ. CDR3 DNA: TGTGCCAGCAGCTTATCCCCCGATCAGCCCCAGCATTTT. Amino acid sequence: CASSLSPDQPQHF.

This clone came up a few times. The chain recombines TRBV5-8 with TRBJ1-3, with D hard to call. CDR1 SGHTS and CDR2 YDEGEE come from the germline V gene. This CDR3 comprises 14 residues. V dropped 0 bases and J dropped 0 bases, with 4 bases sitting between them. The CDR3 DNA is TGTGCCAGCAGCTTGGGGGACTCTGGAAACACCATATATTTT. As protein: CASSLGDSGNTIYF. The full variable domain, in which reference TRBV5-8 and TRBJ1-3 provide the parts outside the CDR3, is EAGVTQSPTHLIKTRGQQATLRCSPISGHTSVYWYQQALGLGLQFLLWYDEGEERNRGNFPPRFSGRQFPNYSSELNVNALELEDSALYLCASSLGDSGNTIYFGEGSWLTVV.

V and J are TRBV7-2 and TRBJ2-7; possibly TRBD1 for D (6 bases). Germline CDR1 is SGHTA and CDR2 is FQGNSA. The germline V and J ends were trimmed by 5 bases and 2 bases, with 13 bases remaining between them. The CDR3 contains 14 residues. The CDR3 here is CASSPDRVTYEQYF. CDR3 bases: TGTGCCAGCAGCCCGGACAGAGTAACCTACGAGCAGTACTTC. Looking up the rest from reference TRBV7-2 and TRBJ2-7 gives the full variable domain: GAGVSQSPSNKVTEKGKDVELRCDPISGHTALYWYRQSLGQGLEFLIYFQGNSAPDKSGLPSDRFSAERTGGSVSTLTIQRTQQEDSAVYLCASSPDRVTYEQYFGPGTRLTVT.

CDR3 loop: CASTQTGAPYEQYF. In DNA, the CDR3 is TGTGCCAGCACCCAAACAGGGGCCCCCTACGAGCAGTACTTC. The V and J genes are TRBV6-5 and TRBJ2-7, with 7 bases aligning to TRBD1. The CDR3 runs 14 residues. Germline V CDR1 and CDR2: MNHEY, SVGAGI. The ends lost 7 bases at V and 2 bases at J; junction bases unmatched: 8.

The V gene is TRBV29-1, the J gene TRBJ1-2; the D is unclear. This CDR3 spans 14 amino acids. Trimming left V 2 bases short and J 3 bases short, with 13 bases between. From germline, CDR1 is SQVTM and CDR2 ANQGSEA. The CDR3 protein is CSVEPRVGDYGYTF. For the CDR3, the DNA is TGCAGCGTTGAACCCCGAGTTGGGGACTATGGCTACACCTTC.

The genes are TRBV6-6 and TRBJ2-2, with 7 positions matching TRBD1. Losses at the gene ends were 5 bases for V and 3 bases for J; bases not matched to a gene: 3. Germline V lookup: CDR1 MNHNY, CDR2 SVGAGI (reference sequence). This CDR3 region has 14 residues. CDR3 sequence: CASSTGQDTGELFF. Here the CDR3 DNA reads TGTGCCAGCAGTACCGGACAGGACACCGGGGAGCTGTTTTTT.

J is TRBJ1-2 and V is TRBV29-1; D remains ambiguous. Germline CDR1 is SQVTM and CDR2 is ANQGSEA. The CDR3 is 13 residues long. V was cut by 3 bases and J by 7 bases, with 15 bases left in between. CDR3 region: CSVDSANLVGYTF. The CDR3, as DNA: TGCAGCGTTGATTCGGCGAACCTTGTTGGCTACACCTTC.

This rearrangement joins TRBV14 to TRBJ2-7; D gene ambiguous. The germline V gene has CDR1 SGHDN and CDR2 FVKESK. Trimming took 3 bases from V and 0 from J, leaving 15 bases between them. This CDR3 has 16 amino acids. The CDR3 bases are TGTGCCAGCAGCCATGGTGGACCTTGGAGCTCCTACGAGCAGTACTTC. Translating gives CASSHGGPWSSYEQYF.

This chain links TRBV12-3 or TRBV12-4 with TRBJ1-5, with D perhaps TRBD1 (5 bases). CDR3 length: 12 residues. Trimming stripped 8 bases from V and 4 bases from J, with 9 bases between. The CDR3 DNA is TGTGCCAGCGGCGGGGCTAATCAGCCCCAGCATTTT. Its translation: CASGGANQPQHF.

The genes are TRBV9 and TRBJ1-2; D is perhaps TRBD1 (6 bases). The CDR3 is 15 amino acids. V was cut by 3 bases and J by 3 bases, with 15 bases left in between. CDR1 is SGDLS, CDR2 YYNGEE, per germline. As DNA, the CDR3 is TGTGCCAGCAGCGCGGCCTGGACAGAGGACTATGGCTACACCTTC. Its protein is CASSAAWTEDYGYTF. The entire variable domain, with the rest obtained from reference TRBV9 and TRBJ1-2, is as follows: DSGVTQTPKHLITATGQRVTLRCSPRSGDLSVYWYQQSLDQGLQFLIQYYNGEERAKGNILERFSAQQFPDLHSELNLSSLELGDSALYFCASSAAWTEDYGYTFGSGTRLTVV.

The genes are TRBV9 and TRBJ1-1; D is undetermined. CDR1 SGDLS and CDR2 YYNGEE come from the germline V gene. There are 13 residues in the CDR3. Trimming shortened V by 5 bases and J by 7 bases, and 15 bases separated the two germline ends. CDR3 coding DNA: TGTGCCAGCAGTGAGAGTTTGGCCCATGAAGCTTTCTTT. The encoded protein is CASSESLAHEAFF.

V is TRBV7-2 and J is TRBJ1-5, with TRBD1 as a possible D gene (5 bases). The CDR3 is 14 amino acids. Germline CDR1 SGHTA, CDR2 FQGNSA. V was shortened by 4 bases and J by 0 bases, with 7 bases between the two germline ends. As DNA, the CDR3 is TGTGCCAGCAGCTACGACAGTAGCAATCAGCCCCAGCATTTT. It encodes CASSYDSSNQPQHF.

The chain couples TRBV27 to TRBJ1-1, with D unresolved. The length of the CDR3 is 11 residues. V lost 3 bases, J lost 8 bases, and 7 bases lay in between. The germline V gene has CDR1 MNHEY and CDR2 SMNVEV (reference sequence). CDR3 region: CASSLVREAFF. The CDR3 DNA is TGTGCCAGCAGTTTGGTCAGGGAAGCTTTCTTT.

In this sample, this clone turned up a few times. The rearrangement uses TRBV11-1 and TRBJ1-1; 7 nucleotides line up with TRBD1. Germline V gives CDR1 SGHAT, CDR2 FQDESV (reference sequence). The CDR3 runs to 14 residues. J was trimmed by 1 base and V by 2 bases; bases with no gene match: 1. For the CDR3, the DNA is TGTGCCAGCAGCTTACGGACAGGGAACACTGAAGCTTTCTTT. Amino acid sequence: CASSLRTGNTEAFF. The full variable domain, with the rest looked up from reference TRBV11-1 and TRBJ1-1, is EAEVAQSPRYKITEKSQAVAFWCDPISGHATLYWYRQILGQGPELLVQFQDESVVDDSQLPKDRFSAERLKGVDSTLKIQPAELGDSAMYLCASSLRTGNTEAFFGQGTRLTVV.